These T cell receptor beta chains were read from a single sample in a study of T cells in Graves' hyperthyroidism and ophthalmopathy. TCRdb redid the calling of the multiplex PCR reads with MiXCR, one entry per CDR3 protein. The sample has approximately 630,000 distinct CDR3 sequences, around 15% seen once. Sequencing input: blood. These receptors all stem from a woman in her thirties with Graves' hyperthyroidism. Both conserved end residues are trimmed from each CDR3.

j_call: TRBJ2-7; v_call: TRBV19; cdr3_aa: ASSPSGGQGSTYEQY
j_call: TRBJ2-1; v_call: TRBV6-1; cdr3_aa: ASSLGQWSRNEQF
j_call: TRBJ2-5; v_call: TRBV11-2; cdr3_aa: ASSLAIIAGAETQY
j_call: TRBJ2-7; v_call: TRBV2; cdr3_aa: ASSEEGSEQY
j_call: TRBJ1-2; v_call: TRBV12-3/TRBV12-4; cdr3_aa: ASSFGHRGLGGYT
j_call: TRBJ1-2; v_call: TRBV28; cdr3_aa: ASSSQGQGVPYGYT
j_call: TRBJ2-7; v_call: TRBV4-2; cdr3_aa: ASSQASQIYEQY
j_call: TRBJ2-7; v_call: TRBV10-3; cdr3_aa: AISESTSGRNEQY
j_call: TRBJ1-5; v_call: TRBV20-1; cdr3_aa: SANGQGSDNQPQH
j_call: TRBJ1-4; v_call: TRBV20-1; cdr3_aa: SARGGLNEKLF
j_call: TRBJ2-5; v_call: TRBV9; cdr3_aa: ASTAGERGTQY
j_call: TRBJ1-2; v_call: TRBV7-9; cdr3_aa: ASSLSGTGVSYT
j_call: TRBJ1-1; v_call: TRBV7-2; cdr3_aa: ASSSRVGNTEAF
j_call: TRBJ2-1; v_call: TRBV30; cdr3_aa: AWTHSGSEQF
j_call: TRBJ2-5; v_call: TRBV30; cdr3_aa: AWSPMASARETQY
j_call: TRBJ2-5; v_call: TRBV29-1; cdr3_aa: SVDPGTDQETQY
j_call: TRBJ2-3; v_call: TRBV10-3; cdr3_aa: AISEGTSGTDTQY
j_call: TRBJ2-1; v_call: TRBV27; cdr3_aa: ASSKAGGYNEQF
j_call: TRBJ1-5; v_call: TRBV28; cdr3_aa: ASSLPPLQPQH
j_call: TRBJ2-5; v_call: TRBV28; cdr3_aa: ASSQLRTSGRAETQY
j_call: TRBJ2-7; v_call: TRBV29-1; cdr3_aa: SVADNSYEQY
j_call: TRBJ2-5; v_call: TRBV24-1; cdr3_aa: ATSESRAGGQETQY
j_call: TRBJ2-7; v_call: TRBV13; cdr3_aa: ASSRGLAGAHEQY